This T cell receptor beta chain emerged from a study of PD-L1 blockade in urothelial cancer. The protocol was immunoSEQ multiplex PCR, while the TCRdb copy is restricted to in-frame clones and leaves out a portion. Of tens of thousands of clones in the sample, over 70% were seen once. The CDR3 has 19 amino acids. Germline loops: CDR1 KGHSH, CDR2 LQKENI. Trimming removed 3 bases from V and 0 bases from J; junction bases left unmatched: 13. This receptor was taken from a middle-aged man with urothelial cancer. Sequenced material: PBMCs, taken around atezolizumab (anti-PD-L1) treatment. The gene calls are TRBV18 and TRBJ1-2; the match to TRBD1 covers 10 bases. CDR3 in amino acids: CASSPKTGGFVGSNYGYTF. In DNA form, the CDR3 reads TGTGCCAGCTCACCGAAGACAGGGGGCTTCGTTGGGTCTAACTATGGCTACACCTTC.